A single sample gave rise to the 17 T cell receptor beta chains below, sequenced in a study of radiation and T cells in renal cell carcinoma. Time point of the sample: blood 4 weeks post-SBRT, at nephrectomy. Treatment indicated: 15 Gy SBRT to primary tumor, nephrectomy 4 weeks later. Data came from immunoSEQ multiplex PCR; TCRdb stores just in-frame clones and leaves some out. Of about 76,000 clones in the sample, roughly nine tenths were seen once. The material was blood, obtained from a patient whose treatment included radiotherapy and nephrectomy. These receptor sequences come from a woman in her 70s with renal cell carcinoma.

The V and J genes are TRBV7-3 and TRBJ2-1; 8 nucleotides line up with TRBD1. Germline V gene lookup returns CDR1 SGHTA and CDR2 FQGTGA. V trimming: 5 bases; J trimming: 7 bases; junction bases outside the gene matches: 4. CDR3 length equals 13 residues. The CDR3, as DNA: TGTGCCAGCAGCCAGCAGGGGGCGAATGAGCAGTTCTTC. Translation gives CASSQQGANEQFF.

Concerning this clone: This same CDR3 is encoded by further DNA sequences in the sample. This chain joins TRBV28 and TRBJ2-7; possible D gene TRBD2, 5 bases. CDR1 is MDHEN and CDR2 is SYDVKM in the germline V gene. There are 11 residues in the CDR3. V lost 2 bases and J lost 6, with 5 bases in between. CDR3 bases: TGTGCCAGCAGTTTACGGGGCGAGCAGTACTTC. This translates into CASSLRGEQYF. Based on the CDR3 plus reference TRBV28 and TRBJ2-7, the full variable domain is DVKVTQSSRYLVKRTGEKVFLECVQDMDHENMFWYRQDPGLGLRLIYFSYDVKMKEKGDIPEGYSVSREKKERFSLILESASTNQTSMYLCASSLRGEQYFGPGTRLTVT.

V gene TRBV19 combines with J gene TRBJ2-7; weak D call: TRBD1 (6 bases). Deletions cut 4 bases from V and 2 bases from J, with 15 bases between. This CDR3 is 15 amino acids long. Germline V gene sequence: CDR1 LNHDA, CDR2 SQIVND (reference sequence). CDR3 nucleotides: TGTGCCAGTAGTACTAGCTCGACAGGTACCTACGAGCAGTACTTC. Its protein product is CASSTSSTGTYEQYF.

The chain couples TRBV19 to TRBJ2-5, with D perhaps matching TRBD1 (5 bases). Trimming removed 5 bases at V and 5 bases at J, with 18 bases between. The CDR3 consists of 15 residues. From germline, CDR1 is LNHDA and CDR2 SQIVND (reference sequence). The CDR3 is CASSLGQGKGETQYF. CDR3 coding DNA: TGTGCCAGTAGTCTGGGGCAGGGCAAAGGGGAGACCCAGTACTTC.

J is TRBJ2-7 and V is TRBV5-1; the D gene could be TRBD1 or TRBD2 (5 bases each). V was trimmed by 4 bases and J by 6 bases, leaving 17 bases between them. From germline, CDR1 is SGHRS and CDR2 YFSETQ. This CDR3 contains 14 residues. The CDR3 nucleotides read TGCGCCAGCAGCCGGGACGGTGGGGTGGGCGAGCAGTACTTC. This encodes CASSRDGGVGEQYF.

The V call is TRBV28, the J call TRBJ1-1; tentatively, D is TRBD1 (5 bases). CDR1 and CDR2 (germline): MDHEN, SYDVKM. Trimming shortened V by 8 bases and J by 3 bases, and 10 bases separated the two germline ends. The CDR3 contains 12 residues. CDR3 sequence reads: CASLGTDTEAFF. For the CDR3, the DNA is TGTGCCAGCCTTGGGACGGACACTGAAGCTTTCTTT.

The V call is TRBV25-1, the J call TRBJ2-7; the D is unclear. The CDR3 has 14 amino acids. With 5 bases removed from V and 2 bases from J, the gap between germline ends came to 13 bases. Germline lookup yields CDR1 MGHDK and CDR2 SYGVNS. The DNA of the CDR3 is TGTGCCAGCAGTTCCGATTCAGGAACCTACGAGCAGTACTTC. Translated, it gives CASSSDSGTYEQYF.

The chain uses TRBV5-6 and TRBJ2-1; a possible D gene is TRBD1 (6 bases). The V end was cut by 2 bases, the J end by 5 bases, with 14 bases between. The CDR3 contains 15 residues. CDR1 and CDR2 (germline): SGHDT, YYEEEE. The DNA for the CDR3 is TGTGCCAGCAGCTTATATGCAGGGGTCGACAATGAGCAGTTCTTC. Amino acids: CASSLYAGVDNEQFF.

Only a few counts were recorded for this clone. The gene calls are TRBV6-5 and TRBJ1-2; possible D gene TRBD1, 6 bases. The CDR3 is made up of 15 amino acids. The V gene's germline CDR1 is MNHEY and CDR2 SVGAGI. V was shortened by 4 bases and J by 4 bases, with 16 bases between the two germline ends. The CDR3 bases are TGTGCCAGCAGTTCCCCTCAGGGGCTAAGCTATGGCTACACCTTC. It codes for CASSSPQGLSYGYTF.

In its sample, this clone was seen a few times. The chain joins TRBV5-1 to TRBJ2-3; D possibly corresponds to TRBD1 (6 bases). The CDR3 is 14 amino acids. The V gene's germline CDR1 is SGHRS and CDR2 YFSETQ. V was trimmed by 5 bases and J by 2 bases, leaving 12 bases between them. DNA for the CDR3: TGCGCCAGCAGTCGACAGGATTTCACAGATACGCAGTATTTT. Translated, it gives CASSRQDFTDTQYF. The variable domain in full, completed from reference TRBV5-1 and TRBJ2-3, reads KAGVTQTPRYLIKTRGQQVTLSCSPISGHRSVSWYQQTPGQGLQFLFEYFSETQRNKGNFPGRFSGRQFSNSRSEMNVSTLELGDSALYLCASSRQDFTDTQYFGPGTRLTVL.

This CDR3 reads CASSLERGLGEQYF. CDR3 DNA sequence: TGCGCCAGCAGCTTGGAAAGGGGGCTAGGGGAGCAGTACTTC. The chain couples TRBV5-1 to TRBJ2-7; 7 nucleotides match TRBD1. CDR1 is SGHRS and CDR2 is YFSETQ in the germline V gene. V was pared by 0 bases and J by 7 bases, with 7 bases of the junction left unmatched. The CDR3 totals 14 residues.

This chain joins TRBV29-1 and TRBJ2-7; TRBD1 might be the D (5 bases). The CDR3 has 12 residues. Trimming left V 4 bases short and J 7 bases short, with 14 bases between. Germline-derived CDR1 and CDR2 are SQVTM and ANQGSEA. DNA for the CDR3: TGCAGCGTTGCCACACAGGTCCCGGAGCAGTACTTC. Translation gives CSVATQVPEQYF.

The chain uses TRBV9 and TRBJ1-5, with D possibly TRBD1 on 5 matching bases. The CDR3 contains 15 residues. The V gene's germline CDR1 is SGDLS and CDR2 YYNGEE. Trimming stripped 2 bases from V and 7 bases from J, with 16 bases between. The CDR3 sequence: CASSVGGREGQPQHF. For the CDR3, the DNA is TGTGCCAGCAGCGTGGGGGGTAGGGAGGGCCAGCCCCAGCATTTT.

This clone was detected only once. The CDR3 is CASSLSGAAGSPLHF. The DNA for the CDR3 is TGTGCCAGCAGCTTGTCCGGGGCAGCCGGTTCACCCCTCCACTTT. This chain joins TRBV7-8 and TRBJ1-6; maybe TRBD1 (5 bases). V was cut by 3 bases and J by 9 bases, with 15 bases left in between. The CDR3 totals 15 residues. Germline assignment: CDR1 SGHVS and CDR2 FQNEAQ.

CDR3 sequence: CSALGQPNQPQHF. In nucleotides, the CDR3 is TGCAGCGCCTTGGGACAGCCAAATCAGCCCCAGCATTTT. The chain employs TRBV29-1 and TRBJ1-5; 7 positions agree with TRBD1. Per the germline V gene, CDR1 is SQVTM and CDR2 is ANQGSEA. The junction had 7 bases not matched to a gene; V was cut back by 7 bases and J by 4 bases. The CDR3 spans 13 residues.

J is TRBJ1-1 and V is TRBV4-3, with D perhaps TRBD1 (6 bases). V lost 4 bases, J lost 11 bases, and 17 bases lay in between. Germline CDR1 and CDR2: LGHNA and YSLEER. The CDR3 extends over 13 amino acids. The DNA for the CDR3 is TGCGCCAGCAGCCCGGAGGGGGGGGCTGTGGCTTTCTTT. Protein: CASSPEGGAVAFF.

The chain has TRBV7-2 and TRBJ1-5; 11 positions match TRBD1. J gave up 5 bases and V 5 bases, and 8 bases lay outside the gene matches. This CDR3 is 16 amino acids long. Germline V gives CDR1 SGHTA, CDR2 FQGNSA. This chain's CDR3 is CASSPGTGGTDQPQHF. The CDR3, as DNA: TGTGCCAGCAGCCCCGGGACAGGGGGTACCGATCAGCCCCAGCATTTT.